The 6 T cell receptor beta chains in this list originate from one sample, sequenced in a study of Graves' ophthalmopathy and Graves' hyperthyroidism. The TCR beta CDR3 regions underwent amplification from RNA transcripts. A first-round RT-PCR used HTBI primers, followed by a second-round multiplex PCR. MiXCR was run by TCRdb on the multiplex PCR reads, yielding one entry per CDR3 protein. The sample has around 1.1 million distinct CDR3 sequences, 36% seen once. Sequencing was done on a sample of peripheral blood or thyroid tissue (not recorded which). These receptors were taken from an adult man with Graves' hyperthyroidism.

The rearrangement uses TRBV5-1 and TRBJ1-5; D gene uncertain. The CDR3 contains 15 residues. V lost 4 bases and J lost 1, with 12 bases in between. The germline gives CDR1 SGHRS, CDR2 YFSETQ. As DNA, the CDR3 is TGCGCCAGCAGCCCGTTAGACTCCAGCAATCAGCCCCAGCATTTT. Protein: CASSPLDSSNQPQHF.

The rearrangement joins TRBV5-6 to TRBJ1-3; D unresolved. From germline, CDR1 is SGHDT and CDR2 YYEEEE. This CDR3 is built from 17 residues. V was pared by 4 bases and J by 0 bases, with 17 bases between. CDR3 protein: CASSQLDGRLSGNTIYF. The CDR3 DNA reads TGTGCCAGCAGCCAGCTGGACGGACGCCTCTCTGGAAACACCATATATTTT.

This clonotype was counted between two and nine times. This chain links TRBV3-1 with TRBJ1-1, with a tentative D call TRBD1 (5 bases). This CDR3 has 14 amino acids. Germline assignment: CDR1 LGHDT and CDR2 YNNKEL (reference sequence). V was cut by 4 bases and J by 2 bases, with 11 bases left in between. The CDR3 DNA reads as TGTGCCAGCAGCCCCCCCCGGACAAACACTGAAGCTTTCTTT. Translation: CASSPPRTNTEAFF.

This rearrangement joins TRBV14 to TRBJ2-2; D may correspond to TRBD1 or TRBD2 (5 bases each). Trimming took 2 bases from V and 6 from J, leaving 13 bases between them. Germline values: CDR1 SGHDN, CDR2 FVKESK. The CDR3 totals 15 residues. CDR3 nucleotides: TGTGCCAGCAGCCAATTCGGGACCGACCCCGGGGAGCTGTTTTTT. Residues: CASSQFGTDPGELFF. Full variable domain (missing parts from reference TRBV14 and TRBJ2-2): EAGVTQFPSHSVIEKGQTVTLRCDPISGHDNLYWYRRVMGKEIKFLLHFVKESKQDESGMPNNRFLAERTGGTYSTLKVQPAELEDSGVYFCASSQFGTDPGELFFGEGSRLTVL.

This clonotype was picked up many times. The chain combines TRBV29-1 with TRBJ2-5; 7 bases fit TRBD1. Germline V gene lookup returns CDR1 SQVTM and CDR2 ANQGSEA. This CDR3 region has 13 residues. Trimming took 4 bases from V and 1 from J; bases not matched to a gene: 3. DNA of the CDR3: TGCAGCGTTGCCCCAGGGGGCCAAGAGACCCAGTACTTC. Amino acid sequence: CSVAPGGQETQYF.

V is TRBV10-2 and J is TRBJ2-7; D is ambiguous. The CDR3 extends over 13 amino acids. Looked up from germline, CDR1 is WSHSY and CDR2 is SAAADI. The germline V and J ends were trimmed by 0 bases and 7 bases, with 10 bases remaining between them. This CDR3 is CASSESKVWEQYF. The CDR3 DNA reads TGCGCCAGCAGTGAGTCGAAAGTGTGGGAGCAGTACTTC.